This entry describes one TCR beta chain. These data belong to a study of response to subunit inactivated influenza vaccine. V lost 2 bases to trimming and J lost 2 bases; unmatched junction nucleotides: 7. CDR1 SGHRS and CDR2 YFSETQ come from the germline V gene. The CDR3 covers 16 residues. TCRdb reprocessed the RT-PCR reads with MiXCR, giving one entry per CDR3 protein. The table records hundreds of thousands of distinct CDR3 sequences, 21% of them present only once. This receptor was taken from a man aged 50 to 69 who received an inactivated influenza vaccine. The chain is built from TRBV5-1 and TRBJ2-7, with 10 bases that match TRBD2. The specimen comprised PBMCs from blood, sampled approximately 22 months after vaccination. The CDR3 region has the DNA TGCGCCAGCAGCTTATTGGCTAGCGGGGGTGCCTACGAGCAGTACTTC. Translation: CASSLLASGGAYEQYF.